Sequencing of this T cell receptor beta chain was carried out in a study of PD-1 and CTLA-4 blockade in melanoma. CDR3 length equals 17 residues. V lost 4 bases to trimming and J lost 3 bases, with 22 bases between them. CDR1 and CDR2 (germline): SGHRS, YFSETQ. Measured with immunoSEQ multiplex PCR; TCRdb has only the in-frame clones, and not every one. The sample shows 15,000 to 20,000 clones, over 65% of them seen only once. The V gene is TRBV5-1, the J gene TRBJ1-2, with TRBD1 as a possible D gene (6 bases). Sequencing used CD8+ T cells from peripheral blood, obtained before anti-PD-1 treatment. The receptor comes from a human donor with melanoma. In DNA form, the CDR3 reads TGCGCCAGCAGCCCCGTCGAGGGGGGGGCAGGTTACTATGGCTACACCTTC. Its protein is CASSPVEGGAGYYGYTF.